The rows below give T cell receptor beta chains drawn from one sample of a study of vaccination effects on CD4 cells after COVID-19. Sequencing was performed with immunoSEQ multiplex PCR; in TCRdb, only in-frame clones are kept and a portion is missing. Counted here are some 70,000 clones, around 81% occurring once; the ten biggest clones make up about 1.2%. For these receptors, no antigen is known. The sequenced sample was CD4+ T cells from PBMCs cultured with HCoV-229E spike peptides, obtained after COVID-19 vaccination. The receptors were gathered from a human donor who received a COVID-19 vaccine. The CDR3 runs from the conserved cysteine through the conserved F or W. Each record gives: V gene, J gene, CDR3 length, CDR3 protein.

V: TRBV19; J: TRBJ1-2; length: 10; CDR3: CASRGLGYTF
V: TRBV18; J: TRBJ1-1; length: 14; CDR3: CASSPRTGGTEAFF
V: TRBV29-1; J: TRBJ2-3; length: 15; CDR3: CSVENRAEGTDTQYF
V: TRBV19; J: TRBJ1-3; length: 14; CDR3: CASSMGQARNTIYF
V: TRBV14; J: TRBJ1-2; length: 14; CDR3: CASSPGTGSYGYTF
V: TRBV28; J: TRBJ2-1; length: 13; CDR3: CASCMNSFNEQFF
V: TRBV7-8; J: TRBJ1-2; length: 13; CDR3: CASSFSGTYGYTF
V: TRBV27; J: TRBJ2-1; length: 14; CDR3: CATWGLAGYNEQFF
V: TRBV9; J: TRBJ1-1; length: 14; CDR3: CASSVAPGYTEAFF
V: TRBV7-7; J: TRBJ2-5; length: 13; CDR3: CASSLDRQETQYF
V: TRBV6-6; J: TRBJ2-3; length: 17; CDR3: CASSPRTSGGGTDTQYF
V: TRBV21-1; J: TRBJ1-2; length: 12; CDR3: CASSSGPTDSAF
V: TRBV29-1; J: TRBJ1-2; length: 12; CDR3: CSVGDGNYGYTF
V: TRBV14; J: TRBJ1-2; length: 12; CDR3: CASSQGRYGYTF
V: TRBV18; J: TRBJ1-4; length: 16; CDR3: CASSPARERANEKLFF
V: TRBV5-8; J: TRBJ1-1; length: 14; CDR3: CASSPKNKNTEAFF
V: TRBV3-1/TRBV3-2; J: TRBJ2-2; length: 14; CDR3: CASSQLQPTGELFF
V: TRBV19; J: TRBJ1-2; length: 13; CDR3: CASSSGANYGYTF
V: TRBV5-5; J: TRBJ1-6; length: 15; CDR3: CASSLMGASNSPLHF
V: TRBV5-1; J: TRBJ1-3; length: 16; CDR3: CASSLTGADSGNTIYF
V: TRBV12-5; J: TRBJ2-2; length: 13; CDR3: CASGTGHSGELFF
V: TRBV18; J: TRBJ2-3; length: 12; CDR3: CASAPGTDTQYF
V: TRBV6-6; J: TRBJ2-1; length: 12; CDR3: CASSKRDNEQFF
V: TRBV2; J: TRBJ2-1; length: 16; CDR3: CASRDYGTLENNEQFF
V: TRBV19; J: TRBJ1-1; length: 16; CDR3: CASSFRDRGPHTEAFF
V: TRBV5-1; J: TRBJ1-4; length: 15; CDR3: CASTQGLSTNEKLFF
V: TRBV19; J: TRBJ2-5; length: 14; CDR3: CASSTQGKKETQYF
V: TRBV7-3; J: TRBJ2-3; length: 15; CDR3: CASSRAAGGVDTQYF
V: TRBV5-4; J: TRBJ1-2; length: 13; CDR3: CASSPDPLYGYTF
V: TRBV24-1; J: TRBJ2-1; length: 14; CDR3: CATSGVRAYNEQFF
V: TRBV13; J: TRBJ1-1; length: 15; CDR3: CASSLIVTGNTEAFF
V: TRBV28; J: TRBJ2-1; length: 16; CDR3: CASSSWTSGGYNEQFF
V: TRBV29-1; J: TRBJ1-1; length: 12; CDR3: CSVSGTDDRAFF
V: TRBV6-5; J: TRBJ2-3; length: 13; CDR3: CAVNPLGSDTQYF
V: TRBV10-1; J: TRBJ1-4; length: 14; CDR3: CARSAGQGFEKLFF
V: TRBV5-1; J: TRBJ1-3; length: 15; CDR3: CASSLSVDSGNTIYF
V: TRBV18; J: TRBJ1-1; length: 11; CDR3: CASSPADEAFF
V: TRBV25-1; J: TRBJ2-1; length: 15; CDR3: CASSEGTGTYNEQFF
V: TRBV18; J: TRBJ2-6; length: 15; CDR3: CASSPGFSGANVLTF
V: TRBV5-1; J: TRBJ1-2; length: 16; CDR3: CASSSDGQGANYGYTF
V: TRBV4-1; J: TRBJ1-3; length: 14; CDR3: CASSQVQAGNTIYF
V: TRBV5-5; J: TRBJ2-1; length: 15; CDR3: CASRSGTGNYNEQFF
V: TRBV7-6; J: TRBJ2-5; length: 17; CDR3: CASSLVTVSPGGETQYF
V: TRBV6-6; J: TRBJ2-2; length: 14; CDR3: CASRKTERGGELFF
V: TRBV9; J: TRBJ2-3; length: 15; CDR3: CASSVFTVATDTQYF
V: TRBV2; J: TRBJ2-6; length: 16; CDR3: CASVDRPKSGANVLTF